The T cell receptor beta chain described here comes from a study of shared clonotypes between healthy human individuals. The repertoire was sequenced with immunoSEQ multiplex PCR; TCRdb's copy has only in-frame clones and lacks some. Of 300,000 to 400,000 clones in the sample, 74% were seen once. V trimming: 0 bases; J trimming: 3 bases; junction bases outside the gene matches: 6. Germline CDR1 and CDR2: SGHDN and FVKESK. This CDR3 comprises 16 residues. This TCR came from a man aged 25 to 40 in good health. Sequencing used memory CD4+ T cells sorted from blood. Described subset: CD45RA-negative fraction. The rearrangement uses TRBV14 and TRBJ2-7; 9 bases map to TRBD2. CDR3 loop: CASSQDPLAGFYEQYF. The CDR3 bases are TGTGCCAGCAGCCAAGACCCGCTAGCGGGATTCTACGAGCAGTACTTC.